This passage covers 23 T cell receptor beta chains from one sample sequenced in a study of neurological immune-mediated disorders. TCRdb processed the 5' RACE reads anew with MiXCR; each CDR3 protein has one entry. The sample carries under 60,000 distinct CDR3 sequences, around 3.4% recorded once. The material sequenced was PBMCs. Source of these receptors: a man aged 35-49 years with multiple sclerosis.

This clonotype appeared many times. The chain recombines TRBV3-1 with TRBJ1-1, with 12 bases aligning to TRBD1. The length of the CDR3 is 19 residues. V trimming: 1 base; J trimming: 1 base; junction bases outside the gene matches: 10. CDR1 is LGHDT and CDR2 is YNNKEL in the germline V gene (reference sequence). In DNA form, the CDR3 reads TGTGCCAGCAGCCAAGGGCTGGGGACAGGGGGCGCGAGGAACACTGAAGCTTTCTTT. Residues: CASSQGLGTGGARNTEAFF.

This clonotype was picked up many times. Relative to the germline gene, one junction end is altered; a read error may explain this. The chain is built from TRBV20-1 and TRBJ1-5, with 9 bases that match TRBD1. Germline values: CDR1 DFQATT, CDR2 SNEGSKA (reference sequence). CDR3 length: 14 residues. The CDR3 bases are TGCAGTGCTAGTTCGGGACAGGGTAATCAGCCCCAGAATTTT. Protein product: CSASSGQGNQPQNF.

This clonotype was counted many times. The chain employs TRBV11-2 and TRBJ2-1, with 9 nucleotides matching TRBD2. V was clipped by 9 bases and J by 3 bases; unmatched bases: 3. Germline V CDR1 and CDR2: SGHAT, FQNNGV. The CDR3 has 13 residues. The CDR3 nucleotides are TGTGCCAGTAGTAGCGGGGGCTACAATGAGCAGTTCTTC. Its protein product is CASSSGGYNEQFF.

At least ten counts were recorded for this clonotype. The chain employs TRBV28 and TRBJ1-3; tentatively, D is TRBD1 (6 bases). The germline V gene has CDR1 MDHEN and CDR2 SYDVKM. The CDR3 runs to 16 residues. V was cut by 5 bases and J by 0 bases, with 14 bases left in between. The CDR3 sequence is CASSTQGTSSGNTIYF. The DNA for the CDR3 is TGTGCCAGCAGTACCCAAGGGACAAGCTCTGGAAACACCATATATTTT. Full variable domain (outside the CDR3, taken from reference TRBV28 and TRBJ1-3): DVKVTQSSRYLVKRTGEKVFLECVQDMDHENMFWYRQDPGLGLRLIYFSYDVKMKEKGDIPEGYSVSREKKERFSLILESASTNQTSMYLCASSTQGTSSGNTIYFGEGSWLTVV.

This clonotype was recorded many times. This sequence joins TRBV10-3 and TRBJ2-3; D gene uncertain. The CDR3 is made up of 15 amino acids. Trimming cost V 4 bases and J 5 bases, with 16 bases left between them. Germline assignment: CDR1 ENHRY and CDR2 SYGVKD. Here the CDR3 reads CAISGGLTFGDTQYF. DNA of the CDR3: TGTGCCATCAGTGGCGGTCTCACTTTCGGAGATACGCAGTATTTT.

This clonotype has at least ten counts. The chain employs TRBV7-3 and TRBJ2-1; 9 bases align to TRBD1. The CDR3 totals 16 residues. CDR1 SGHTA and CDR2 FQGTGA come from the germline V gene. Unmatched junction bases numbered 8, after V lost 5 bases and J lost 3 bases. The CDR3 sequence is CASSLQGARNYNEQFF. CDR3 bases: TGTGCCAGCAGCCTACAGGGGGCTAGGAACTACAATGAGCAGTTCTTC.

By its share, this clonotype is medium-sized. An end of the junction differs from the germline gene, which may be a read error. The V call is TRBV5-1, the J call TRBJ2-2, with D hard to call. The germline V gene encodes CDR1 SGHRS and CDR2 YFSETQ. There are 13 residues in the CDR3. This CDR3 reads CASSLGDTGELFF. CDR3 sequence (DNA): TGTGCCAGCAGTTTGGGTGACACCGGGGAGCTGTTTTTT. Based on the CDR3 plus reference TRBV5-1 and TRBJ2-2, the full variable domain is KAGVTQTPRYLIKTRGQQVTLSCSPISGHRSVSWYQQTPGQGLQFLFEYFSETQRNKGNFPGRFSGRQFSNSRSEMNVSTLELGDSALYLCASSLGDTGELFFGEGSRLTVL.

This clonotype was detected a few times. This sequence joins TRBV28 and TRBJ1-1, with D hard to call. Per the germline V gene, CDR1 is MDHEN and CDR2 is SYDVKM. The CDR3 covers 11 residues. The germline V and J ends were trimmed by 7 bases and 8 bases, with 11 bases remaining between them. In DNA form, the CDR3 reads TGTGCCAGCATGGCGAATGGAGAAGCTTTCTTT. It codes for CASMANGEAFF.

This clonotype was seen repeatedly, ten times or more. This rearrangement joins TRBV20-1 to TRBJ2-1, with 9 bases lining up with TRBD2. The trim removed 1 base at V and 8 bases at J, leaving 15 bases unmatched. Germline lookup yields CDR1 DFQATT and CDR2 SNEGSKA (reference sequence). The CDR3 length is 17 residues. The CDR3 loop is CSARASRWGLAGDEQFF. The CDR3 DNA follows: TGCAGTGCTAGAGCATCCCGGTGGGGTTTAGCGGGGGATGAGCAGTTCTTC.

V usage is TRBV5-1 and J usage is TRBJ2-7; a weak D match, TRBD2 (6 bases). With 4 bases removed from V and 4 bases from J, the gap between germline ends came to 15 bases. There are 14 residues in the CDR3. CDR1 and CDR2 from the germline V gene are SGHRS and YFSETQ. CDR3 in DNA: TGCGCCAGCAGCCCTGGGCCTGGAGGGTACGAGCAGTACTTC. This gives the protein CASSPGPGGYEQYF.

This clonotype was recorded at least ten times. CDR3 DNA: TGCAGTGCTAGGGGGACTAGCGGCAATGAGCAGTTCTTC. It is translated as CSARGTSGNEQFF. V is TRBV20-1 and J is TRBJ2-1; 11 nucleotides align to TRBD2. CDR1 and CDR2 (germline): DFQATT, SNEGSKA (reference sequence). V shed 3 bases and J 6 bases; nucleotides not matched to a gene: 1. This CDR3 has 13 amino acids.

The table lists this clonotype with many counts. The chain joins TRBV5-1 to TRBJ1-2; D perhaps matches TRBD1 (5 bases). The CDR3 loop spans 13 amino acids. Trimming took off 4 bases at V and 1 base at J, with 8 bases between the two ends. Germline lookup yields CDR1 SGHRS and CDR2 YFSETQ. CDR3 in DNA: TGCGCCAGCAGCGAGGGGTTTAACTATGGCTACACCTTC. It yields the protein CASSEGFNYGYTF.

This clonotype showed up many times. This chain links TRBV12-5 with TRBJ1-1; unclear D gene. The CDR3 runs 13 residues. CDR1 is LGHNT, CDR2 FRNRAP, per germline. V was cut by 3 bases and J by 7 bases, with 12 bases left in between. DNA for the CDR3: TGTGCTAGTGGTTTAGGGCAGACAAATGAAGCTTTCTTT. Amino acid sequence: CASGLGQTNEAFF.

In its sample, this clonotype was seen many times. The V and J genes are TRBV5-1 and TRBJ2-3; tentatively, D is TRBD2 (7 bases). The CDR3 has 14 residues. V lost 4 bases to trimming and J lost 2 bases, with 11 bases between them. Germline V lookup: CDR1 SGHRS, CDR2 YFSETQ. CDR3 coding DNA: TGCGCCAGCAGCCCGGGGGGCGACACAGATACGCAGTATTTT. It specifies CASSPGGDTDTQYF.

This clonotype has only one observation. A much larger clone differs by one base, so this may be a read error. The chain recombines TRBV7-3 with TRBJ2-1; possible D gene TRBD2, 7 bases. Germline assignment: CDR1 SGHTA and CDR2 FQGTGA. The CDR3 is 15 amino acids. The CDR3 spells CANSLGGPSYNEQFF. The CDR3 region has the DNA TGTGCCAACAGCCTCGGGGGGCCCTCCTACAATGAGCAGTTCTTC.

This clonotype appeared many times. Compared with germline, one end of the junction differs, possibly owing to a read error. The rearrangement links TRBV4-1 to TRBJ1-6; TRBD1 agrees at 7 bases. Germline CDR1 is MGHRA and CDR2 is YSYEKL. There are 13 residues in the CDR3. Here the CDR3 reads CASSQQGDSPLNF. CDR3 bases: TGCGCCAGCAGCCAACAGGGGGATTCACCCCTCAACTTT.

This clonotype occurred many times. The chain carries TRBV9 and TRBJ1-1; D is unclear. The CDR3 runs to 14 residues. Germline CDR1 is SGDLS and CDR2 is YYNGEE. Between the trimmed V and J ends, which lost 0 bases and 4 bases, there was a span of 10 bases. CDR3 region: CASSVDLGGTEAFF. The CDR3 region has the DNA TGTGCCAGCAGCGTAGATCTGGGCGGCACTGAAGCTTTCTTT.

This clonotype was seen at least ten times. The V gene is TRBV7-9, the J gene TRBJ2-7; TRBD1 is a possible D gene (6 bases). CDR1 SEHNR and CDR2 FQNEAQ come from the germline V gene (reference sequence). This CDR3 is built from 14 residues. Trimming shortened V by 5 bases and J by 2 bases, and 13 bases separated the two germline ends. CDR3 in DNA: TGTGCCAGCAGCGCCGGGACACCTCCCTACGAGCAGTACTTC. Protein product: CASSAGTPPYEQYF.

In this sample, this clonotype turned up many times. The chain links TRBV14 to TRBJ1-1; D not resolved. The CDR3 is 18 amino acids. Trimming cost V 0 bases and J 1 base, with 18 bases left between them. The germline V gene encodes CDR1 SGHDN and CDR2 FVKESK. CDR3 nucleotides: TGTGCCAGCAGCCAAGATCGGTGGCTGCTAAAGTCGAACACTGAAGCTTTCTTT. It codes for CASSQDRWLLKSNTEAFF.

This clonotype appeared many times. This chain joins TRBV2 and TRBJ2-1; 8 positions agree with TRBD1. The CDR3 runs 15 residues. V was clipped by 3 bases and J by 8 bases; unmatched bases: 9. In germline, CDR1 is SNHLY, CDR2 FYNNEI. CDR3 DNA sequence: TGTGCCAGCAGTGATGTTGGACAGGGAAGGGATGAGCAGTTCTTC. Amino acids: CASSDVGQGRDEQFF.

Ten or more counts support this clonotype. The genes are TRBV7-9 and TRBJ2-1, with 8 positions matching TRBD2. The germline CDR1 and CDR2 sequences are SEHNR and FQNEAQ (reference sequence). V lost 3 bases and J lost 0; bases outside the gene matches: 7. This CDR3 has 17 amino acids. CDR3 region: CASSFPRGGRSYNEQFF. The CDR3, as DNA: TGTGCCAGCAGCTTCCCCCGGGGGGGCCGCTCCTACAATGAGCAGTTCTTC. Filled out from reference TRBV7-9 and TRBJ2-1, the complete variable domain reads DTGVSQNPRHKITKRGQNVTFRCDPISEHNRLYWYRQTLGQGPEFLTYFQNEAQLEKSRLLSDRFSAERPKGSFSTLEIQRTEQGDSAMYLCASSFPRGGRSYNEQFFGPGTRLTVL.

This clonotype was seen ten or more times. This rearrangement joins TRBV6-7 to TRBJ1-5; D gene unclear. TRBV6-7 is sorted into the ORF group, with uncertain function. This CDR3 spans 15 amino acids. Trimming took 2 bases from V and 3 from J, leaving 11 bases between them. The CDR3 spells CASSYRGSHNQPQHF. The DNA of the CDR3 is TGTGCCAGCAGTTACCGGGGTAGCCACAATCAGCCCCAGCATTTT.

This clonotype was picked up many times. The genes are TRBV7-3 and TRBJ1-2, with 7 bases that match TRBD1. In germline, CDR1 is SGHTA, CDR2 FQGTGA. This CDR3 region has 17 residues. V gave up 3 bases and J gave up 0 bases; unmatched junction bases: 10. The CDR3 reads CASSLTGQPGANYGYTF. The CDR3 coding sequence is TGTGCCAGCAGCTTGACGGGACAGCCGGGGGCTAACTATGGCTACACCTTC.